Sequencing of this T cell receptor (beta chain) was carried out in a study of blood T cell repertoires in COVID-19. Across the whole study: Samples representing acute and convalescent COVID-19 were sourced from the United States, Italy and Spain. T cells, B-cell-depleted T cells, or PBMCs supplied cDNA or gDNA.

Original handling: It was from reference gene primer amplification that nucleated cell counts were estimated. Sequencing was performed with immunoSEQ multiplex PCR; in TCRdb, only in-frame clones are kept and a portion is missing. That table is the source of V, J and clone size, and D and trimming were worked out from the DNA. The table has fewer than 300,000 clones, approximately 81% seen once. The CDR3 sequence is 14 residues long. CDR1 is KGHSH, CDR2 LQKENI, per germline. The V gene end was trimmed by 5 bases and the J gene end by 9 bases; junction bases not matched to a gene: 5. The genes are TRBV18 and TRBJ2-1; TRBD2 aligns across 12 bases. The sequenced material came from peripheral blood. This TCR was sampled from a woman between 18 and 29 years old with acute or convalescent COVID-19. The DNA for the CDR3 is TGTGCCAGCTCAGGACGGACTAGCGGGGTTGAGCAGTTCTTC. Protein product: CASSGRTSGVEQFF. Full variable domain (rest looked up from reference TRBV18 and TRBJ2-1): NAGVMQNPRHLVRRRGQEARLRCSPMKGHSHVYWYRQLPEEGLKFMVYLQKENIIDESGMPKERFSAEFPKEGPSILRIQQVVRGDSAAYFCASSGRTSGVEQFFGPGTRLTVL.